The 5 T cell receptor beta chains presented below share a single source sample, sequenced in a study of blood T cell repertoires in COVID-19. TCRdb's copy holds only in-frame clones and misses some; the assay was immunoSEQ multiplex PCR. Found here are 200,000 or so clones, 83% of them singletons; the top ten hold approximately 6.2%. Sequencing was done on a sample of peripheral blood. These receptors all stem from a woman aged 35 to 49 with acute or convalescent COVID-19.

The V gene is TRBV28, the J gene TRBJ1-1, with D possibly TRBD1 on 5 matching bases. V shed 6 bases and J shed 5 bases, with 13 bases lying between them. The CDR3 loop spans 13 amino acids. The germline V gene encodes CDR1 MDHEN and CDR2 SYDVKM. The CDR3, as DNA: TGTGCCAGCAGCATAGGGGCGGGGACTGAAGCTTTCTTT. Its protein product is CASSIGAGTEAFF.

The chain joins TRBV24-1 to TRBJ2-1; D is ambiguous. V lost 3 bases to trimming and J lost 4 bases, with 6 bases between them. Germline V gives CDR1 KGHDR, CDR2 SFDVKD. This CDR3 is 13 amino acids long. CDR3 residues: CATSDQDYNEQFF. The CDR3 coding sequence is TGTGCCACCAGTGATCAGGATTACAATGAGCAGTTCTTC.

The J gene is TRBJ1-1, the V gene TRBV12-5, with D tentatively TRBD1 (5 bases). Germline V gene lookup returns CDR1 LGHNT and CDR2 FRNRAP. V lost 2 bases, J lost 7 bases, and 8 bases lay in between. The CDR3 is made up of 12 amino acids. The CDR3 DNA reads TGTGCTAGTGGTTTGAACAGGTTTGAAGCTTTCTTT. As protein: CASGLNRFEAFF. Full variable domain (outside the CDR3, taken from reference TRBV12-5 and TRBJ1-1): DARVTQTPRHKVTEMGQEVTMRCQPILGHNTVFWYRQTMMQGLELLAYFRNRAPLDDSGMPKDRFSAEMPDATLATLKIQPSEPRDSAVYFCASGLNRFEAFFGQGTRLTVV.

The rearrangement joins TRBV21-1 to TRBJ1-5. TRBV21-1 is tagged as a pseudogene. CDR3 length: 18 amino acids. The DNA for the CDR3 is TGTGCCAGCAGCAAAGGGATATTCGGGGGTACTGGCAATCAGCCCCAGCATTTT. This encodes CASSKGIFGGTGNQPQHF.

V gene TRBV6-4 combines with J gene TRBJ2-1, with D possibly matching TRBD1 (6 bases). The germline CDR1 and CDR2 sequences are MRHNA and SNTAGT. V was clipped by 4 bases and J by 3 bases, with 16 bases between them. CDR3 length: 16 amino acids. This CDR3 reads CASSVTGTNFYNEQFF. CDR3 nucleotides: TGTGCCAGCAGTGTTACAGGGACAAACTTCTACAATGAGCAGTTCTTC.